These T cell receptor beta chains were read from a single sample in a study of T-cell reconstitution after alpha-beta-depleted transplantation in children. TCRdb re-analysed the PCR reads in MiXCR, keeping a single row per CDR3 protein. The sample holds approximately 340,000 distinct CDR3 sequences, approximately 10% seen once. Here the sequenced sample was PBMCs from the stem cell graft donor, taken from the stem cell graft. The receptors were sampled from a human donor who donated a stem cell graft to a child with acute lymphoblastic leukemia. The CDR3 runs from the conserved cysteine through the conserved F or W. D genes are given only for firm matches. Clone sizes are given selectively: once, few, many, or a class where the clone is expanded.

v_gene	abundance	d_gene	j_gene	CDR3aa	CDR3nt
TRBV6-1	few	TRBD2	TRBJ2-2	CASSLRRTSVGTGELFF	TGTGCCAGCAGCCTACGCCGTACTAGCGTTGGCACCGGGGAGCTGTTTTTT
TRBV5-1	-	TRBD1	TRBJ2-5	CASRGDRGREETQYF	TGCGCCAGCAGGGGGGACAGGGGGCGAGAGGAGACCCAGTACTTC
TRBV5-6	many	-	TRBJ2-6	CASSPGKGNVLTF	TGTGCCAGCAGCCCCGGGAAGGGGAACGTCCTGACTTTC
TRBV24-1	-	-	TRBJ1-1	CATSDLKAEAFF	TGTGCCACCAGTGATTTGAAGGCTGAAGCTTTCTTT
TRBV5-1	-	TRBD1	TRBJ1-1	CASSSLLEGAPNTEAFF	TGCGCCAGCAGCTCGCTCCTCGAGGGGGCGCCGAACACTGAAGCTTTCTTT
TRBV27	-	-	TRBJ1-4	CASSFLEDSHEKLFF	TGTGCCAGCAGTTTTTTGGAAGACAGTCATGAAAAACTGTTTTTT
TRBV7-8	-	-	TRBJ2-7	CASSFLGRYYEQYF	TGTGCCAGCAGCTTCCTCGGAAGATACTACGAGCAGTACTTC
TRBV18	many	-	TRBJ2-2	CASSRRSEGELFF	TGTGCCAGCTCACGTCGTTCCGAGGGGGAGCTGTTTTTT
TRBV12-3/TRBV12-4	-	-	TRBJ2-7	CASSSRSEQYF	TGTGCCAGCAGCTCTAGGAGCGAGCAGTACTTC
TRBV7-6	-	-	TRBJ2-3	CASSSTRGLDTQYF	TGTGCCAGCAGCTCTACAAGAGGTCTGGATACGCAGTATTTT
TRBV27	few	-	TRBJ2-3	CASSPFDNSKGDTQYF	TGTGCCAGCAGCCCGTTTGACAACTCTAAAGGAGATACGCAGTATTTT
TRBV10-3	many	TRBD1	TRBJ1-2	CAISDRGDYGYTF	TGTGCCATCAGCGACAGGGGGGATTATGGCTACACCTTC
TRBV12-3/TRBV12-4	few	-	TRBJ2-7	CASSAGSTEQYF	TGTGCCAGCAGTGCAGGGTCTACCGAGCAGTACTTC
TRBV28	many	-	TRBJ2-7	CASSFGIGSYEQYF	TGTGCCAGCAGTTTTGGGATTGGCAGCTACGAGCAGTACTTC
TRBV28	many	TRBD2	TRBJ2-3	CASSHLAGGPTDTQYF	TGTGCCAGCAGTCATCTAGCGGGAGGGCCGACAGATACGCAGTATTTT
TRBV20-1	few	TRBD2	TRBJ2-1	CSASGVRGVSYNEQFF	TGCAGTGCTAGCGGGGTTCGGGGGGTGTCCTACAATGAGCAGTTCTTC
TRBV5-1	few	-	TRBJ2-2	CASRVGASEELFF	TGCGCCAGCAGAGTGGGAGCGAGCGAGGAGCTGTTTTTT
TRBV28	many	-	TRBJ2-1	CASRRPGGGAYNEQFF	TGTGCCAGCAGGCGACCTGGGGGCGGCGCCTACAATGAGCAGTTCTTC
TRBV27	-	TRBD1	TRBJ2-4	CASSMGTGGQKNIQYF	TGTGCCAGCAGTATGGGGACAGGGGGCCAAAAAAACATTCAGTACTTC
TRBV27	few	TRBD1	TRBJ2-2	CASSFPTGPTGELFF	TGTGCCAGCAGTTTCCCGACAGGGCCCACCGGGGAGCTGTTTTTT
TRBV20-1	few	-	TRBJ2-7	CSASPTVSYEQYF	TGCAGTGCTTCCCCGACAGTTTCCTACGAGCAGTACTTC
TRBV6-2/TRBV6-3	-	TRBD1	TRBJ2-2	CASSYPGQGRNTGELFF	TGTGCCAGCAGTTACCCTGGACAGGGGAGGAACACCGGGGAGCTGTTTTTT
TRBV15	many	TRBD1	TRBJ2-4	CATSRGQGQGAKNIQYF	TGTGCCACCAGCAGAGGACAGGGGCAGGGGGCCAAAAACATTCAGTACTTC
TRBV20-1	few	TRBD1	TRBJ1-5	CSARGTGNQPQHF	TGCAGTGCTAGAGGGACAGGGAATCAGCCCCAGCATTTT
TRBV5-1	few	-	TRBJ2-1	CASSRDGANDEQFF	TGCGCCAGCAGCCGGGACGGGGCGAACGATGAGCAGTTCTTC
TRBV27	many	TRBD2	TRBJ2-3	CASSLSGTSATDTQYF	TGTGCCAGCAGTTTATCCGGGACTAGCGCCACAGATACGCAGTATTTT
TRBV4-3	-	-	TRBJ2-1	CASSQDGGLYNEQFF	TGCGCCAGCAGCCAAGACGGAGGCTTATACAATGAGCAGTTCTTC
TRBV7-3	-	-	TRBJ2-7	CASSPEGGPPYEQYF	TGTGCCAGCAGCCCCGAGGGGGGGCCCCCCTACGAGCAGTACTTC
TRBV5-1	few	-	TRBJ2-7	CASSLERPAYEQYF	TGCGCCAGCAGCTTGGAGCGTCCCGCTTACGAGCAGTACTTC
TRBV5-6	few	-	TRBJ1-2	CASSLNGDGYTF	TGTGCCAGCAGCTTGAACGGGGATGGCTACACCTTC
TRBV4-1	-	-	TRBJ2-1	CASSRNPGETYNEQFF	TGCGCCAGCAGCCGAAATCCGGGGGAGACCTACAATGAGCAGTTCTTC
TRBV6-5	few	-	TRBJ1-1	CASSYSDPGGVNTEAFF	TGTGCCAGCAGTTACTCGGATCCTGGGGGTGTGAACACTGAAGCTTTCTTT
TRBV7-2	-	-	TRBJ2-7	CASSLGPGETSEQYF	TGTGCCAGCAGCTTAGGACCGGGAGAGACAAGCGAGCAGTACTTC
TRBV5-1	many	-	TRBJ2-7	CASSLNWRAYEQYF	TGCGCCAGCAGCTTGAACTGGAGGGCCTACGAGCAGTACTTC
TRBV2	few	-	TRBJ1-2	CASSTDYGYTF	TGTGCCAGCAGCACGGATTATGGCTACACCTTC
TRBV20-1	-	TRBD2	TRBJ2-7	CSAQTSGRAYDQYF	TGCAGTGCTCAGACTAGCGGGAGGGCCTACGACCAGTACTTC
TRBV7-8	few	TRBD1	TRBJ2-7	CASSSLTGYHEQYF	TGTGCCAGCAGCTCCCTGACAGGGTACCACGAGCAGTACTTC
TRBV4-1	few	-	TRBJ2-7	CASSQDGDTSYEQYF	TGCGCCAGCAGCCAAGATGGGGACACCTCCTACGAGCAGTACTTC
TRBV7-2	few	TRBD2	TRBJ2-7	CASSRGLARYEQYF	TGTGCCAGCAGCCGGGGACTAGCTCGGTACGAGCAGTACTTC
TRBV12-3/TRBV12-4	few	-	TRBJ2-1	CASRFGKAPGDEQFF	TGTGCCAGCAGGTTCGGTAAAGCCCCCGGGGATGAGCAGTTCTTC
TRBV9	many	TRBD1	TRBJ1-1	CASSVAKGATNTEAFF	TGTGCCAGCAGCGTAGCCAAGGGGGCAACAAACACTGAAGCTTTCTTT
TRBV29-1	few	-	TRBJ2-2	CSVEDWSRENTGELFF	TGCAGCGTTGAAGATTGGTCCAGGGAAAACACCGGGGAGCTGTTTTTT
TRBV18	-	-	TRBJ1-5	CASSPSGQPQHF	TGTGCCAGCTCACCATCGGGCCAGCCCCAGCATTTT
TRBV6-2/TRBV6-3	many	TRBD2	TRBJ2-3	CASSYGWREGTDTQYF	TGTGCCAGCAGTTACGGTTGGCGGGAGGGCACAGATACGCAGTATTTT
TRBV20-1	many	-	TRBJ2-1	CSARAPRDLHRSNEQFF	TGCAGTGCTAGAGCACCCAGGGACTTGCACCGAAGCAATGAGCAGTTCTTC
TRBV12-3/TRBV12-4	many	TRBD2	TRBJ2-3	CASRREGLTDTQYF	TGTGCCAGCAGGCGGGAGGGCCTGACAGATACGCAGTATTTT
TRBV12-3/TRBV12-4	few	TRBD1	TRBJ1-6	CASNRGNNSPLHF	TGTGCCAGTAACAGGGGCAATAATTCACCCCTCCACTTT
TRBV5-5	-	-	TRBJ1-6	CASSPNGGTDRRPLHF	TGTGCCAGCAGCCCCAACGGTGGGACGGATCGGAGGCCCCTCCACTTT
TRBV20-1	-	TRBD2	TRBJ2-7	CSAREGGGRSDEQYF	TGCAGTGCTAGAGAAGGAGGCGGGAGAAGCGACGAGCAGTACTTC
TRBV9	-	-	TRBJ2-3	CASSVEQDTQYF	TGTGCCAGCAGCGTAGAACAGGATACGCAGTATTTT
TRBV12-3/TRBV12-4	-	-	TRBJ2-5	CASSLSEGRMETQYF	TGTGCCAGCAGTTTATCGGAGGGACGTATGGAGACCCAGTACTTC
TRBV20-1	-	-	TRBJ2-1	CSATDYKGYNEQFF	TGCAGTGCTACAGACTACAAAGGTTACAATGAGCAGTTCTTC
TRBV12-3/TRBV12-4	-	-	TRBJ1-2	CASRSGMGYTF	TGTGCCAGCAGGTCAGGGATGGGCTACACCTTC
TRBV9	-	-	TRBJ2-5	CASSHSAGSKEETQYF	TGTGCCAGCAGCCATTCTGCAGGGTCGAAGGAAGAGACCCAGTACTTC
TRBV6-1	many	-	TRBJ2-7	CASAPAGDFSYEQYF	TGTGCCAGCGCGCCAGCAGGGGACTTCTCCTACGAGCAGTACTTC